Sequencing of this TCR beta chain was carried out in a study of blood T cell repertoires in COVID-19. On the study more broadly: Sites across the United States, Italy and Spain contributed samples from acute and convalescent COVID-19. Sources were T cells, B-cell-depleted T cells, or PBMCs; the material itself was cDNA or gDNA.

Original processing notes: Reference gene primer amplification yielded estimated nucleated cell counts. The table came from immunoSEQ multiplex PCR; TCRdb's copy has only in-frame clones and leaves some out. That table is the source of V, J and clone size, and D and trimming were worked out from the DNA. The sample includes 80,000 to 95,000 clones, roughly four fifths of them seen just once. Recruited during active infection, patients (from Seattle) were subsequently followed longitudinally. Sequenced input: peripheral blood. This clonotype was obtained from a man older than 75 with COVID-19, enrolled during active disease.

The CDR3 nucleotides are TGTGCCAGCAGGTACGGACTAGACTACGAGCAGTACTTC. The encoded protein is CASRYGLDYEQYF. The chain employs TRBV28 and TRBJ2-7; TRBD2 matches 7 bases. This CDR3 has 13 residues. Germline trimming cut 6 bases from V and 3 bases from J; bases unmatched to any gene: 5. CDR1 is MDHEN and CDR2 is SYDVKM in the germline V gene.